This TCR beta chain is drawn from a study of tissue T cells after allogeneic stem cell transplantation. Trimming removed 1 base at V and 0 bases at J, with 5 bases between. Germline CDR1 and CDR2: LGHNA and YNLKQL (reference sequence). This CDR3 comprises 14 residues. A note on this clone: Gene names and germline refer to mouse. The observed sequence ends 1 residue before the CDR3 terminus, with the missing tail filled in from the germline J gene.

The repertoire was sequenced with immunoSEQ multiplex PCR; TCRdb's copy has only in-frame clones and lacks some. In the table there are some 6,600 clones, less than 50% of which are singletons. Time point of the sample: mouse harvest day 7 after allogeneic transplant. Mouse grafts combined 10^7 T-cell-depleted bone marrow cells with 10^6 splenic CD5+ T cells. Sequencing was carried out using lymph node tissue. The sequence derives from a female BALB/c mouse given C57BL/6 T cells with graft-versus-host disease after an allogeneic hematopoietic cell transplant. The chain uses TRBV5 and TRBJ2-4; D is undetermined. The CDR3 DNA, read in part, is TGTGCCAGCAGCCAAGGGGGTAGTCAAAACACCTTGTAC. Its protein product is CASSQGGSQNTLY. The complete CDR3 protein is CASSQGGSQNTLYF.